This T cell receptor (beta chain) was captured by sequencing in a study of blood T cell repertoires in COVID-19. The CDR3 spans 14 residues. Germline-derived CDR1 and CDR2 are SNHLY and FYNNEI. Trimming removed 3 bases from V and 6 bases from J, with 14 bases in between. Libraries were prepared by immunoSEQ multiplex PCR; TCRdb keeps only in-frame clonotypes and omits some of them. The data show tens of thousands of clones, with approximately 94% seen just once and around 0.37% held by the top ten. The gene calls are TRBV2 and TRBJ2-5; TRBD2 might be the D (5 bases). The sequence was collected from a man aged 50 to 59 with COVID-19, enrolled during active disease. The sample was peripheral blood. This CDR3 is CASSDPASLKTQYF. CDR3 bases: TGTGCCAGCAGTGATCCGGCTAGCCTTAAGACCCAGTACTTC.